This is a list of T cell receptor beta chains from one sample in a study of memory CD4+ T cells and cytomegalovirus serostatus. Libraries were prepared by immunoSEQ multiplex PCR; TCRdb keeps only in-frame clonotypes and omits some of them. The table has tens of thousands of clones, roughly three quarters seen once; the top ten hold less than 0.6%. Sequencing used memory CD4+ T cells from blood. The receptors derive from an adult in good health and CMV-seronegative. The conserved cysteine and the conserved F or W are not part of the CDR3 here.

v_gene	j_gene	CDR3aa
TRBV28	TRBJ2-7	ASSKIQGLYEQY
TRBV7-8	TRBJ1-2	ASSLDGSGGYT
TRBV7-8	TRBJ2-1	ASSLRRGGSYNEQF
TRBV18	TRBJ1-2	ASSPTGEGYGYT
TRBV30	TRBJ1-1	AWSKGTRNTEAF
TRBV5-5	TRBJ2-1	ASQPGPQYNEQF
TRBV27	TRBJ2-3	ATRGFRTDTQY
TRBV5-4	TRBJ2-1	ASSLGPVDNEQF
TRBV28	TRBJ2-5	AITQGTETQY
TRBV9	TRBJ2-1	ASSVVGESYNEQF
TRBV5-1	TRBJ1-1	ASSSSRDGFREKKMNTEAF
TRBV18	TRBJ2-3	ASSPLQSDTQY
TRBV19	TRBJ2-1	ASRRLGGSSYNEQF
TRBV13	TRBJ1-1	ASSLRAVGRTEAF
TRBV27	TRBJ1-1	ASSLYRGGEAF
TRBV5-4	TRBJ1-2	ASSSGLQSKGGYT
TRBV2	TRBJ2-7	ASSAESGHQY
TRBV13	TRBJ2-1	ASSFILRGGVYEQF
TRBV27	TRBJ2-7	ATRTRSTYEQY
TRBV2	TRBJ2-7	ASSWMPYEQY
TRBV5-1	TRBJ2-7	ASSFGGAGTYEQY
TRBV4-1	TRBJ2-5	ASSRGPQETQY
TRBV7-8	TRBJ2-2	ASSFQGPGELF
TRBV7-6	TRBJ1-4	ASSPGEKTNEKLF